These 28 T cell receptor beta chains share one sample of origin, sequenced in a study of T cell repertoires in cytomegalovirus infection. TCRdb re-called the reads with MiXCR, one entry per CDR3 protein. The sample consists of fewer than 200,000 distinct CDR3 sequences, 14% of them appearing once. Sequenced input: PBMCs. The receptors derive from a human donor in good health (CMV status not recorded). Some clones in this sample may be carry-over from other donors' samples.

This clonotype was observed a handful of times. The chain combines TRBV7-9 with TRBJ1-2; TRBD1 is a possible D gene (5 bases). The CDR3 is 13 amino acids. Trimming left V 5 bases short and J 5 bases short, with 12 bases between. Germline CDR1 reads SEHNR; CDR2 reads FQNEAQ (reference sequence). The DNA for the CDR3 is TGTGCCAGCAGCAGGGGCGGTACATATGGCTACACCTTC. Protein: CASSRGGTYGYTF. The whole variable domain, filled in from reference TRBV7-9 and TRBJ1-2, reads DTGVSQNPRHKITKRGQNVTFRCDPISEHNRLYWYRQTLGQGPEFLTYFQNEAQLEKSRLLSDRFSAERPKGSFSTLEIQRTEQGDSAMYLCASSRGGTYGYTFGSGTRLTVV.

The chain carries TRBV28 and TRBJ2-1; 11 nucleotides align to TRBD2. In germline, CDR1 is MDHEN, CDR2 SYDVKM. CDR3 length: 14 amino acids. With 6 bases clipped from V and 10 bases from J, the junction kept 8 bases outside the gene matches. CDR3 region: CASRTGLAAEEQFF. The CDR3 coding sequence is TGTGCCAGCAGGACGGGACTAGCGGCGGAGGAGCAGTTCTTC.

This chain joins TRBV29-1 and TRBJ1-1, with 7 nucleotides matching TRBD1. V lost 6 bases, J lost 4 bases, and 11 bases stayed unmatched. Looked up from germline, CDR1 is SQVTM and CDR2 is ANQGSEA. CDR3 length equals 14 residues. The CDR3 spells CSVSVGRGGTEAFF. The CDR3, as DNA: TGCAGCGTGTCGGTGGGCAGGGGGGGCACTGAAGCTTTCTTT.

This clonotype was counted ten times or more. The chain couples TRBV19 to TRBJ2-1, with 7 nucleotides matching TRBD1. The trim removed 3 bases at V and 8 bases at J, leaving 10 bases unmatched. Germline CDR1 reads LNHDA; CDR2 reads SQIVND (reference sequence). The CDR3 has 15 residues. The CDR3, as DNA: TGTGCCAGTAGTATGAGGGGGCCCGTAGGATATGAGCAGTTCTTC. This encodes CASSMRGPVGYEQFF. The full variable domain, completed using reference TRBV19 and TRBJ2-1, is DGGITQSPKYLFRKEGQNVTLSCEQNLNHDAMYWYRQDPGQGLRLIYYSQIVNDFQKGDIAEGYSVSREKKESFPLTVTSAQKNPTAFYLCASSMRGPVGYEQFFGPGTRLTVL.

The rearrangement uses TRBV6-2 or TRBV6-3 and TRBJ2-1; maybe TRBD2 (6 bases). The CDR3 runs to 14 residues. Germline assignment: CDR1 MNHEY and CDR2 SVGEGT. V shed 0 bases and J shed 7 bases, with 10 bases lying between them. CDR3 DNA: TGTGCCAGCAGTTACTCGAACGGGAGAAATGAGCAGTTCTTC. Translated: CASSYSNGRNEQFF.

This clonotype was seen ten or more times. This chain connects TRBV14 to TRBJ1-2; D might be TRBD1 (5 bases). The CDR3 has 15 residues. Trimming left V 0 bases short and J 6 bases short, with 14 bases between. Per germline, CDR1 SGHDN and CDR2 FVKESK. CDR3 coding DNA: TGTGCCAGCAGCCAAGATCGAAGACAGCGAGATGGCTACACCTTC. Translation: CASSQDRRQRDGYTF.

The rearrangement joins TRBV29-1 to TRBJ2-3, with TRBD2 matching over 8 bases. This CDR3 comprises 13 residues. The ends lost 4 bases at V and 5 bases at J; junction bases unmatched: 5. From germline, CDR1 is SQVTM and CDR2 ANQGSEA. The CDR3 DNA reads TGCAGCGTTGTTAGCGGGATGAAAGATACGCAGTATTTT. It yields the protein CSVVSGMKDTQYF.

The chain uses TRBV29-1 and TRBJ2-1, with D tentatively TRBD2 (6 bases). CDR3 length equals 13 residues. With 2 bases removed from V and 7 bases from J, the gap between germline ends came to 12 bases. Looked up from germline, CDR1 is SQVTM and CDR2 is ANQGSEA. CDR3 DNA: TGCAGCGTTGAACGCGGGGCCGATAATGAGCAGTTCTTC. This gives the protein CSVERGADNEQFF.

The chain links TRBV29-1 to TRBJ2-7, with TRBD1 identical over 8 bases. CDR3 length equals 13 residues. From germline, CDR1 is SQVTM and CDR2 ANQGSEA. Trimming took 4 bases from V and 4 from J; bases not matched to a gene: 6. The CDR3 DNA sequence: TGCAGCGTTGCACAGGGGGGAGAGTACGAGCAGTACTTC. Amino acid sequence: CSVAQGGEYEQYF.

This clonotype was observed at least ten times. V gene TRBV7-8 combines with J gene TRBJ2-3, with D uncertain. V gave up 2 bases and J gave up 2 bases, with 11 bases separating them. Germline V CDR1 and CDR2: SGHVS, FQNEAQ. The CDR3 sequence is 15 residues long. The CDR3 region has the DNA TGTGCCAGCAGCTTAAAAACGGGCGCCACAGATACGCAGTATTTT. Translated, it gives CASSLKTGATDTQYF.

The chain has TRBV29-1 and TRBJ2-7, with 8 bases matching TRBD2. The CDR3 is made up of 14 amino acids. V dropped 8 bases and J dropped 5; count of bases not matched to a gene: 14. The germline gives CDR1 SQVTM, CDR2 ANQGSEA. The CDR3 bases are TGCAGCTTTGCGGGGGGCGGTCAGAAAGACGAGCAGTACTTC. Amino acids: CSFAGGGQKDEQYF.

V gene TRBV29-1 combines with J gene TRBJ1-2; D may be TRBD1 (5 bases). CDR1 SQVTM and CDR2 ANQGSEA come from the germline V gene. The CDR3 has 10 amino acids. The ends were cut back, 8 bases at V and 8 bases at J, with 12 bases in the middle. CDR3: CSSQGDGYTF. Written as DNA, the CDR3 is TGCAGCTCGCAGGGCGACGGCTACACCTTC.

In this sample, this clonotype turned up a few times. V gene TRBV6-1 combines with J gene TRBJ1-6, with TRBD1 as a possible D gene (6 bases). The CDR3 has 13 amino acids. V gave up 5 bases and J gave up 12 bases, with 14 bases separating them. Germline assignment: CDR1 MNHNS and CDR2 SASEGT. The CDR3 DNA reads TGTGCCAGCAGTTCAACAGGGCCCAGACCCCTCCACTTT. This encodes CASSSTGPRPLHF.

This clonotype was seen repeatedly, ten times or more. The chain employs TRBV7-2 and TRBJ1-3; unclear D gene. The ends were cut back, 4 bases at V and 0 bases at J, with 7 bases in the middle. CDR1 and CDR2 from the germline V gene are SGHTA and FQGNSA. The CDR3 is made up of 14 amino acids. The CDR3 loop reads CASSSRSSGNTIYF. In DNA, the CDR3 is TGTGCCAGCAGCTCCCGGAGCTCTGGAAACACCATATATTTT.

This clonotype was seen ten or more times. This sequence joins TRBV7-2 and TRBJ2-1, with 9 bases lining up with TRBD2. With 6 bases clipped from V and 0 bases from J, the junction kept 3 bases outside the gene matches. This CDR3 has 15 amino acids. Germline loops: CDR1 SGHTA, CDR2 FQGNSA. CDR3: CASSDSGGSYNEQFF. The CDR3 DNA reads TGTGCCAGCAGTGATAGCGGGGGCTCCTACAATGAGCAGTTCTTC.

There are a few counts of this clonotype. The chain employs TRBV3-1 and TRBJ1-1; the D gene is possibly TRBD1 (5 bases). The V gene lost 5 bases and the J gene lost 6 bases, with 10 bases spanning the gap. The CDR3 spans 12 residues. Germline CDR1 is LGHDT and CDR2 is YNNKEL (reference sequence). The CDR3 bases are TGTGCCAGCAGCGGCCGGGACTCTGAAGCTTTCTTT. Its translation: CASSGRDSEAFF.

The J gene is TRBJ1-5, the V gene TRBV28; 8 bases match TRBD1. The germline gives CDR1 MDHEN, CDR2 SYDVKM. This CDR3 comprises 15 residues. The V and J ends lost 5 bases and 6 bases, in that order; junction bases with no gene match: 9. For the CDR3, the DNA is TGTGCCAGCAGTCCTCAGGGGGCCCCCAGTCAGCCCCAGCATTTT. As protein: CASSPQGAPSQPQHF. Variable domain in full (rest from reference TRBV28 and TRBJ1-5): DVKVTQSSRYLVKRTGEKVFLECVQDMDHENMFWYRQDPGLGLRLIYFSYDVKMKEKGDIPEGYSVSREKKERFSLILESASTNQTSMYLCASSPQGAPSQPQHFGDGTRLSIL.

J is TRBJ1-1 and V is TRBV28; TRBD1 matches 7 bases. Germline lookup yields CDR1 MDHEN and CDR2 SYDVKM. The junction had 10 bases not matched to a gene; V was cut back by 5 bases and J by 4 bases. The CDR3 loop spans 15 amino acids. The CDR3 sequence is CASSPAKTGFTEAFF. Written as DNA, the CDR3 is TGTGCCAGCAGTCCCGCGAAGACAGGGTTCACTGAAGCTTTCTTT. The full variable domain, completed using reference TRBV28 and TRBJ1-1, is DVKVTQSSRYLVKRTGEKVFLECVQDMDHENMFWYRQDPGLGLRLIYFSYDVKMKEKGDIPEGYSVSREKKERFSLILESASTNQTSMYLCASSPAKTGFTEAFFGQGTRLTVV.

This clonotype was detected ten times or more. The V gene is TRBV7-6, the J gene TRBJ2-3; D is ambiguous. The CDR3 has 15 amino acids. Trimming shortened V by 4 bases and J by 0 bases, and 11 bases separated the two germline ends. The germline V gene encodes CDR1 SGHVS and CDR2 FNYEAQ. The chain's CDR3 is CASSSGRYSTDTQYF. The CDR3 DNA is TGTGCCAGCAGCTCCGGACGTTATAGCACAGATACGCAGTATTTT.

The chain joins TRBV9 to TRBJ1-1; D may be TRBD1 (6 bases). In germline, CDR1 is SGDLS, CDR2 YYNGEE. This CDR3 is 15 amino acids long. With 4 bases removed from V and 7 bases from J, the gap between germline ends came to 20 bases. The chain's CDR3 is CASSTQGAPVNEAFF. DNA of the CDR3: TGTGCCAGCAGCACACAGGGAGCACCCGTTAATGAAGCTTTCTTT.

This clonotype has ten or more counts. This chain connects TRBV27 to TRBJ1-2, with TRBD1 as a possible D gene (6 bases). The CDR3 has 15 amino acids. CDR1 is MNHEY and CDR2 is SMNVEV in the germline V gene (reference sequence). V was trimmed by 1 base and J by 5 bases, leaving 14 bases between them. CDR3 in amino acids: CASSLLTGPGYGYTF. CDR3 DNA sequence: TGTGCCAGCAGTTTATTGACAGGCCCAGGGTATGGCTACACCTTC.

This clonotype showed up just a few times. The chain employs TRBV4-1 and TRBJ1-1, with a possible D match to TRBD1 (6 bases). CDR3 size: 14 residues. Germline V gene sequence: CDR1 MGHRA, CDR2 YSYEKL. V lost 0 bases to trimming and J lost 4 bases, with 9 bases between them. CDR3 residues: CASSQDMTGTEAFF. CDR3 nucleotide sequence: TGCGCCAGCAGCCAAGATATGACAGGCACTGAAGCTTTCTTT.

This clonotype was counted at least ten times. The CDR3 protein is CASSSLDEQFF. CDR3 DNA sequence: TGTGCCAGCAGCTCCCTGGATGAGCAGTTCTTC. J is TRBJ2-1 and V is TRBV7-2; no firm D call. The V gene's germline CDR1 is SGHTA and CDR2 FQGNSA. The CDR3 contains 11 residues. Trimming took off 4 bases at V and 8 bases at J, with 6 bases between the two ends.

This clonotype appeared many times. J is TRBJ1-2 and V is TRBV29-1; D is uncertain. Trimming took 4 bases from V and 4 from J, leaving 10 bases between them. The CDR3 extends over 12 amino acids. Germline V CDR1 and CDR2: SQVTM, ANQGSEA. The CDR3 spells CSVADGIYGYTF. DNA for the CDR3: TGCAGCGTTGCCGACGGCATCTATGGCTACACCTTC.

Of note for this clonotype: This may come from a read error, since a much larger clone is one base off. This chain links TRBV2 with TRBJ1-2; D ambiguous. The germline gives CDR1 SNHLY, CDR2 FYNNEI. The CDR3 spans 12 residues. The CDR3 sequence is CASSDSNYSYTF. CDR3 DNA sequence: TGTGCCAGCAGTGACAGCAACTATAGCTACACCTTC.

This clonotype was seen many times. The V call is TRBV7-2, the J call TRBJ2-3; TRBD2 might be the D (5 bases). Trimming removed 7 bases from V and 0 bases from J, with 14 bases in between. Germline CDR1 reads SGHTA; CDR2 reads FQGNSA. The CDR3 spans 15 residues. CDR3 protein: CASKRDLTSTDTQYF. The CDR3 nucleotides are TGTGCCAGCAAGAGGGATTTAACTAGCACAGATACGCAGTATTTT.

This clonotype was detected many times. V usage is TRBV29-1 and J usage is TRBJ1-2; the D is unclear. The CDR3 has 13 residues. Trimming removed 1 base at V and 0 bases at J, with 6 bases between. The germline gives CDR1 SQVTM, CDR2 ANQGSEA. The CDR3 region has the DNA TGCAGCGTTGAAGGGGGTGCTAACTATGGCTACACCTTC. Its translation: CSVEGGANYGYTF.

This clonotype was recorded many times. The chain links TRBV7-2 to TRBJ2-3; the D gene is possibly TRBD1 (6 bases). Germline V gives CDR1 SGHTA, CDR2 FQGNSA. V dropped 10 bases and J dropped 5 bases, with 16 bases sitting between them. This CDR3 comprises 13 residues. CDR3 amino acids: CATGERGGDTQYF. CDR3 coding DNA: TGTGCCACTGGCGAAAGAGGGGGAGATACGCAGTATTTT.